These 24 T cell receptor beta chains came from one sample sequenced in a study of cytomegalovirus exposure and HLA in healthy donors. The PCR ran on 60 Vbeta and 13 Jbeta primers. Libraries were prepared by immunoSEQ multiplex PCR; TCRdb keeps only in-frame clonotypes and omits some of them. The repertoire holds about 120,000 clones, with around 68% as singletons. The sequenced material came from PBMCs. These receptors came from a woman aged 45-65 years in good health and CMV-seropositive.

The CDR3 reads CASSGGESPLHF. CDR3 DNA: TGCGCCAGCAGCGGGGGGGAGTCACCCCTCCACTTT. The chain combines TRBV5-1 with TRBJ1-6, with D possibly TRBD1 on 5 matching bases. Trimming removed 4 bases from V and 10 bases from J, with 9 bases in between. The CDR3 length is 12 residues. Germline CDR1 is SGHRS and CDR2 is YFSETQ.

V is TRBV11-2 and J is TRBJ2-5; TRBD1 matches 7 bases. With 7 bases clipped from V and 0 bases from J, the junction kept 11 bases outside the gene matches. The germline gives CDR1 SGHAT, CDR2 FQNNGV. This CDR3 is 16 amino acids long. The CDR3 nucleotides read TGTGCCAGCACCTCCATTGGGACAGAAGACCAAGAGACCCAGTACTTC. Its protein product is CASTSIGTEDQETQYF.

This chain uses TRBV6-1 with TRBJ2-5, with TRBD1 matching 9 bases. Per the germline V gene, CDR1 is MNHNS and CDR2 is SASEGT. The ends lost 4 bases at V and 5 bases at J; junction bases unmatched: 11. There are 16 residues in the CDR3. The CDR3 spells CASSVGTGIFGETQYF. The CDR3, as DNA: TGTGCCAGCAGTGTTGGGACAGGGATATTCGGGGAGACCCAGTACTTC.

The chain links TRBV30 to TRBJ2-7; D unclear. The germline V and J ends were trimmed by 2 bases and 0 bases, with 17 bases remaining between them. The CDR3 contains 16 residues. The germline V gene has CDR1 GTSNPN and CDR2 SVGIG (reference sequence). The CDR3 DNA is TGTGCCTGGAGTTCAGCAGAGGAAAGAAGCTCCTACGAGCAGTACTTC. This translates into CAWSSAEERSSYEQYF.

The chain combines TRBV4-2 with TRBJ1-1; possible D gene TRBD1, 5 bases. The CDR3 length is 14 residues. Germline-derived CDR1 and CDR2 are LGHNA and YNFKEQ. Trimming took off 0 bases at V and 4 bases at J, with 9 bases between the two ends. CDR3 protein: CASSQDLQGTEAFF. The CDR3 DNA follows: TGTGCCAGCAGCCAAGATTTGCAGGGCACTGAAGCTTTCTTT.

This clone was seen once. The J gene is TRBJ2-3, the V gene TRBV19; D is perhaps TRBD2 (6 bases). The CDR3 has 13 residues. The V end lost 11 bases, the J end lost 2 bases, and 14 bases lay between the germline ends. Germline loops: CDR1 LNHDA, CDR2 SQIVND (reference sequence). The CDR3 nucleotides are TGTGCCTGCGGGGAGACGTACACAGATACGCAGTATTTT. Residues: CACGETYTDTQYF.

The rearrangement joins TRBV19 to TRBJ1-1, with TRBD1 as a possible D gene (6 bases). Germline V gene data show CDR1 as LNHDA and CDR2 as SQIVND (reference sequence). CDR3 length: 13 amino acids. Between the trimmed V and J ends, which lost 6 bases and 1 base, there was a span of 9 bases. The CDR3 DNA is TGTGCCAGTAGGTCGGGACAGAACACTGAAGCTTTCTTT. Protein: CASRSGQNTEAFF.

The rearrangement uses TRBV19 and TRBJ1-5, with 8 bases that match TRBD1. Germline CDR1 is LNHDA and CDR2 is SQIVND (reference sequence). V lost 4 bases and J lost 5; bases outside the gene matches: 7. CDR3 size: 15 residues. The CDR3 sequence: CASSNPGGAYQPQHF. The CDR3 DNA reads as TGTGCCAGTAGTAACCCAGGGGGCGCCTATCAGCCCCAGCATTTT.

This clone was observed a handful of times. V and J are TRBV27 and TRBJ1-2; D ambiguous. This CDR3 has 13 residues. Trimming left V 6 bases short and J 7 bases short, with 15 bases between. Germline lookup yields CDR1 MNHEY and CDR2 SMNVEV (reference sequence). CDR3 sequence: CASSPTQASGYTF. For the CDR3, the DNA is TGTGCCAGCAGCCCGACTCAAGCGAGTGGCTACACCTTC.

The V and J genes are TRBV5-6 and TRBJ1-2, with 8 nucleotides matching TRBD1. V dropped 3 bases and J dropped 7; count of bases not matched to a gene: 8. Per the germline V gene, CDR1 is SGHDT and CDR2 is YYEEEE. The CDR3 contains 14 residues. The CDR3 nucleotides read TGTGCCAGCAGCTCCGCCTCAGGGGGCTTTGGCTACACCTTC. This sequence encodes CASSSASGGFGYTF.

This chain connects TRBV10-2 to TRBJ1-1, with 10 bases that match TRBD1. Trimming took 7 bases from V and 5 from J; bases not matched to a gene: 7. CDR1 is WSHSY and CDR2 is SAAADI in the germline V gene. The CDR3 loop spans 14 amino acids. In DNA, the CDR3 is TGCGCCAGCACTGGGGACAGGGGCTCGACTGAAGCTTTCTTT. It codes for CASTGDRGSTEAFF.

This rearrangement joins TRBV4-3 to TRBJ1-4; D is undetermined. CDR3 length: 13 residues. Germline CDR1 is LGHNA and CDR2 is YSLEER. The V end lost 1 base, the J end lost 8 bases, and 8 bases lay between the germline ends. CDR3 region: CASSQVRSEKLFF. CDR3 sequence (DNA): TGCGCCAGCAGCCAAGTGAGGTCCGAAAAACTGTTTTTT.

The genes are TRBV12-2 and TRBJ1-1; the table gives TRBD1 as D, unverified against the DNA. TRBV12-2 is a pseudogene. There are 15 residues in the CDR3. The DNA for the CDR3 is TGTGCAAGTCGCTTAGTCTCTCAACAGAACACTGAAGCTTTCTTT. Its protein is CASRLVSQQNTEAFF.

The chain uses TRBV6-6 and TRBJ2-3; 8 positions agree with TRBD1. Germline V gene lookup returns CDR1 MNHNY and CDR2 SVGAGI (reference sequence). J was trimmed by 6 bases and V by 3 bases; bases with no gene match: 2. CDR3 length: 13 residues. The CDR3 DNA sequence: TGTGCCAGCAGTTATCAGGGGGCTGATACGCAGTATTTT. Translated, it gives CASSYQGADTQYF.

This chain connects TRBV7-9 to TRBJ1-1; perhaps TRBD1 as D (6 bases). V lost 2 bases, J lost 5 bases, and 9 bases lay in between. Germline lookup yields CDR1 SEHNR and CDR2 FQNEAQ (reference sequence). The CDR3 spans 13 residues. CDR3 nucleotides: TGTGCCAGCAGCTTATCCCAGGGGACTGAAGCTTTCTTT. It specifies CASSLSQGTEAFF.

The chain employs TRBV29-1 and TRBJ1-5; no firm D call. Trimming shortened V by 5 bases and J by 11 bases, and 16 bases separated the two germline ends. Per the germline V gene, CDR1 is SQVTM and CDR2 is ANQGSEA. This CDR3 comprises 12 residues. The CDR3, as DNA: TGCAGCGTTAGTTTCACTACCGGGTCCCAGCATTTT. Its translation is CSVSFTTGSQHF. Full variable domain (missing parts from reference TRBV29-1 and TRBJ1-5): SAVISQKPSRDICQRGTSLTIQCQVDSQVTMMFWYRQQPGQSLTLIATANQGSEATYESGFVIDKFPISRPNLTFSTLTVSNMSPEDSSIYLCSVSFTTGSQHFGDGTRLSIL.

V gene TRBV7-6 combines with J gene TRBJ2-1; the match to TRBD2 covers 14 bases. Per germline, CDR1 SGHVS and CDR2 FNYEAQ. The V segment lost 8 bases and the J segment 0 bases; nucleotides outside the gene matches: 6. This CDR3 contains 17 residues. CDR3 sequence: CASSGLAGGVSYNEQFF. CDR3 in DNA: TGTGCCAGCTCAGGACTAGCGGGGGGCGTCTCCTACAATGAGCAGTTCTTC.

The chain couples TRBV18 to TRBJ1-5, with 9 bases that match TRBD1. The CDR3 totals 15 residues. J gave up 5 bases and V 3 bases, and 5 bases lay outside the gene matches. Germline lookup yields CDR1 KGHSH and CDR2 LQKENI. This CDR3 reads CASSPTQGADQPQHF. CDR3 nucleotide sequence: TGTGCCAGCTCACCGACACAGGGGGCAGATCAGCCCCAGCATTTT.

The rearrangement links TRBV5-1 to TRBJ1-2, with D possibly TRBD1 on 5 matching bases. The CDR3 runs 14 residues. Germline V gene sequence: CDR1 SGHRS, CDR2 YFSETQ. Trimming removed 0 bases at V and 4 bases at J, with 10 bases between. The chain's CDR3 is CASSLEQARYGYTF. The CDR3 region has the DNA TGCGCCAGCAGCTTGGAACAGGCTCGCTATGGCTACACCTTC.

As to this clone: Other DNA sequences in this sample translate to the same CDR3. The chain employs TRBV28 and TRBJ1-5, with a weak D call TRBD1 (5 bases). This CDR3 region has 15 residues. The V and J ends lost 2 bases and 1 base respectively, with 9 bases between them. The V gene's germline CDR1 is MDHEN and CDR2 SYDVKM. The CDR3 loop is CASSLRGSSNQPQHF. The DNA of the CDR3 is TGTGCCAGCAGTTTACGGGGGTCGAGCAATCAGCCCCAGCATTTT.

DNA for the CDR3: TGTGCCAGCAGTTTTCCGACAGATAGGACTGAAGCTTTCTTT. This sequence encodes CASSFPTDRTEAFF. The chain carries TRBV28 and TRBJ1-1; D may be TRBD1 (5 bases). This CDR3 has 14 residues. CDR1 is MDHEN, CDR2 SYDVKM, per germline. Trimming took 3 bases from V and 5 from J, leaving 13 bases between them.

This clone was seen just once. The rearrangement uses TRBV28 and TRBJ1-1; D remains unclear. With 2 bases removed from V and 8 bases from J, the gap between germline ends came to 9 bases. The V gene's germline CDR1 is MDHEN and CDR2 SYDVKM. The CDR3 has 12 amino acids. The CDR3 sequence is CASSLGQPEAFF. CDR3 DNA sequence: TGTGCCAGCAGTTTAGGGCAGCCCGAAGCTTTCTTT. The full variable domain, completed using reference TRBV28 and TRBJ1-1, is DVKVTQSSRYLVKRTGEKVFLECVQDMDHENMFWYRQDPGLGLRLIYFSYDVKMKEKGDIPEGYSVSREKKERFSLILESASTNQTSMYLCASSLGQPEAFFGQGTRLTVV.

The rearrangement links TRBV5-4 to TRBJ2-7, with 8 bases that match TRBD2. The CDR3 runs to 15 residues. The germline CDR1 and CDR2 sequences are SGHNT and YYREEE (reference sequence). The trim removed 0 bases at V and 4 bases at J, leaving 6 bases unmatched. CDR3 residues: CASSLGGGGTYEQYF. CDR3 DNA: TGTGCCAGCAGCTTGGGGGGCGGGGGGACTTACGAGCAGTACTTC. Using reference TRBV5-4 and TRBJ2-7 for the parts outside the CDR3, the full variable domain is ETGVTQSPTHLIKTRGQQVTLRCSSQSGHNTVSWYQQALGQGPQFIFQYYREEENGRGNFPPRFSGLQFPNYSSELNVNALELDDSALYLCASSLGGGGTYEQYFGPGTRLTVT.

The chain combines TRBV7-2 with TRBJ2-7; no definite D call. The germline gives CDR1 SGHTA, CDR2 FQGNSA. This CDR3 is built from 12 residues. V was trimmed by 8 bases and J by 2 bases, leaving 10 bases between them. The CDR3 protein is CASGGRTYEQYF. CDR3 in DNA: TGTGCCAGCGGCGGTCGAACCTACGAGCAGTACTTC. The entire variable domain, with the rest obtained from reference TRBV7-2 and TRBJ2-7, is as follows: GAGVSQSPSNKVTEKGKDVELRCDPISGHTALYWYRQSLGQGLEFLIYFQGNSAPDKSGLPSDRFSAERTGGSVSTLTIQRTQQEDSAVYLCASGGRTYEQYFGPGTRLTVT.